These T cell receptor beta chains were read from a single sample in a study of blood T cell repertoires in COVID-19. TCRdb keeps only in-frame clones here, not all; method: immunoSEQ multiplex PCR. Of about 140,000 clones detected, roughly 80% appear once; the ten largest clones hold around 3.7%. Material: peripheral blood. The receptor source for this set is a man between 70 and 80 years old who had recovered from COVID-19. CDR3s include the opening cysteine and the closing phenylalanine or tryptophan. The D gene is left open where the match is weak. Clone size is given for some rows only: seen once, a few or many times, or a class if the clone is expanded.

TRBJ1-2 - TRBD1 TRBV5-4 CASSLPGTGLFSYGYTF TGTGCCAGCAGCTTACCCGGGACAGGGCTCTTTTCTTATGGCTACACCTTC
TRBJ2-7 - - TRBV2 CASSPSSYEQYF TGTGCCAGCAGCCCGAGCTCCTACGAGCAGTACTTC
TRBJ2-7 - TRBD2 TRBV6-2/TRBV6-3 CASSSRTSGSYEQYF TGTGCCAGCAGTTCAAGGACTAGCGGGAGTTACGAGCAGTACTTC
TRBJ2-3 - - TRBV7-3 CASSSPTGGLTDTQYF TGTGCCAGCAGCTCCCCCACTGGAGGACTCACAGATACGCAGTATTTT
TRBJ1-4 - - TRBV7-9 CASSLLAVNEKLFF TGTGCCAGCAGCTTATTAGCGGTTAATGAAAAACTGTTTTTT
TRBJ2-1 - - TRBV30 CAWIFSSGLAGYNEQFF TGTGCCTGGATCTTCTCGTCGGGTCTGGCCGGGTACAATGAGCAGTTCTTC
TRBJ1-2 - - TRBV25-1 CASSGQGGGGYTF TGTGCCAGCAGTGGACAAGGGGGGGGTGGCTACACCTTC
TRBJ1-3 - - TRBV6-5 CASHRGGGENTIYF TGTGCCAGCCACCGGGGGGGAGGAGAAAACACCATATATTTT
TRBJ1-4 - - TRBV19 CASSFRPGGGEKLFF TGTGCCAGTAGTTTCCGACCGGGTGGCGGTGAAAAACTGTTTTTT
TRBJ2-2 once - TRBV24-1 CATSDTSGSLNTGELFF TGTGCCACCAGTGACACGTCCGGGAGCCTGAACACCGGGGAGCTGTTTTTT
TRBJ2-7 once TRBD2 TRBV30 CAWRRLAGAHEQYF TGTGCCTGGAGGAGACTAGCGGGAGCCCACGAGCAGTACTTC
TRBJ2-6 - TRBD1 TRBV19 CASRDRATGANVLTF TGTGCCAGTAGAGACAGGGCTACTGGGGCCAACGTCCTGACTTTC
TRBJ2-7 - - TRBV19 CASSIEAGGTYEQYF TGTGCCAGTAGTATAGAGGCAGGGGGGACCTACGAGCAGTACTTC
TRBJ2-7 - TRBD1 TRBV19 CASSSFGTATYEQYF TGTGCCAGTAGTTCCTTCGGGACAGCAACCTACGAGCAGTACTTC
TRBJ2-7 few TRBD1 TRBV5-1 CASSPGGTGAYEQYF TGCGCCAGCAGCCCGGGAGGGACAGGGGCATACGAGCAGTACTTC
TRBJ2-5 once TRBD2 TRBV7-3 CASSLGLAGEGKTQYF TGTGCCAGCAGCCTAGGACTAGCGGGAGAGGGCAAGACCCAGTACTTC
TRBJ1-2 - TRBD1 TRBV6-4 CASSSGTGGYGYTF TGTGCCAGCAGCTCAGGGACAGGGGGCTATGGCTACACCTTC
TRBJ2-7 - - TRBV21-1 CASSRQRTGGFWNDEQYF TGTGCCAGCAGCAGACAGCGGACAGGGGGCTTCTGGAACGACGAGCAGTACTTC
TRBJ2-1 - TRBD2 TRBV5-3 CARGSASGSKGRQFF TGTGCCAGAGGGTCCGCTAGCGGGAGCAAAGGTCGGCAGTTCTTC
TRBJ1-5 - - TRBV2 CASSGSGDQPQHF TGTGCCAGCAGTGGTTCAGGGGATCAGCCCCAGCATTTT
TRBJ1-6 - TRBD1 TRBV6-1 CASSEMDRAFSPLHF TGTGCCAGCAGTGAAATGGACAGGGCCTTCTCACCCCTCCACTTT
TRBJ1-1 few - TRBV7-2 CASSRSHTEAFF TGTGCCAGCAGTCGGAGTCACACTGAAGCTTTCTTT
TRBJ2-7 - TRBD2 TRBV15 CATSHGGAGAYEQYF TGTGCCACCAGCCACGGGGGAGCGGGAGCCTACGAGCAGTACTTC
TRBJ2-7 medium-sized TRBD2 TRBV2 CASRARTSGSYEQYF TGTGCCAGCAGAGCTCGGACTAGCGGATCCTACGAGCAGTACTTC
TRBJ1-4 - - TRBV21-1 CASSKEEGKLFF TGTGCCAGCAGCAAAGAGGAGGGGAAACTGTTTTTT
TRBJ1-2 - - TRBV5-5 CASSLEAGNYGYTF TGTGCCAGCAGCTTGGAGGCGGGTAACTATGGCTACACCTTC
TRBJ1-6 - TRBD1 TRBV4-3 CASSQDFGTGADSPLHF TGCGCCAGCAGCCAAGATTTCGGGACAGGGGCTGATTCACCCCTCCACTTT
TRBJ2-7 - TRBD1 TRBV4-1 CASSREDRGTYEQYF TGCGCCAGCAGCCGCGAGGACAGGGGAACCTACGAGCAGTACTTC
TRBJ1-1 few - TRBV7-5 CARSLSPPGGTEAFF TGTGCCAGAAGCTTATCTCCCCCAGGGGGAACTGAAGCTTTCTTT
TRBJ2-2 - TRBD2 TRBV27 CASSPLAGENTGELFF TGTGCCAGCAGTCCTCTAGCGGGGGAGAACACCGGGGAGCTGTTTTTT
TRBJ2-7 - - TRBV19 CASTPGLGSGYEQYF TGTGCCAGTACCCCAGGACTCGGGTCGGGCTACGAGCAGTACTTC
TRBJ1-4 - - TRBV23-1 CASSQSSGTPKEKLFF TGCGCCAGCAGTCAATCTAGCGGGACACCAAAAGAAAAACTGTTTTTT
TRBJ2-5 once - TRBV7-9 CASSPSDREQETQYF TGTGCCAGCAGCCCATCAGACAGAGAACAAGAGACCCAGTACTTC